A single sample gave rise to the 28 T cell receptor beta chains below, sequenced in a study of shared clonotypes between healthy human individuals. Produced via immunoSEQ multiplex PCR; TCRdb's table is partial and in-frame only. The table has about 480,000 clones, 75% to 85% seen once. Sequencing was done on a sample of PBMCs. The source of these receptors is a woman in her forties in good health. Some clones in this sample may be carry-over from other donors' samples.

The V gene is TRBV7-2, the J gene TRBJ2-7; 14 positions agree with TRBD2. CDR3 length: 16 amino acids. Germline V lookup: CDR1 SGHTA, CDR2 FQGNSA. The J segment lost 5 bases and the V segment lost 5 bases, leaving 8 bases of the junction unmatched. The CDR3 bases are TGTGCCAGCAGCATTGGGGGGACTAGCGGGAGAAACGAGCAGTACTTC. It yields the protein CASSIGGTSGRNEQYF.

This clone was counted only a few times. The chain links TRBV6-1 to TRBJ1-5; D is uncertain. The CDR3 loop spans 13 amino acids. The V end was cut by 6 bases, the J end by 8 bases, with 14 bases between. Germline CDR1 and CDR2: MNHNS and SASEGT. CDR3 in DNA: TGTGCCAGCAGCCGGGAAAACCAGGAGCCCCAGCATTTT. The encoded protein is CASSRENQEPQHF.

V is TRBV28 and J is TRBJ2-1; D remains ambiguous. The germline V and J ends were trimmed by 5 bases and 1 base, with 12 bases remaining between them. CDR1 and CDR2 (germline): MDHEN, SYDVKM. CDR3 length: 15 amino acids. The CDR3 is CASSRPTESYNEQFF. The CDR3 region has the DNA TGTGCCAGCAGTCGACCGACTGAATCCTACAATGAGCAGTTCTTC. The full variable domain, rest sourced from reference TRBV28 and TRBJ2-1, is DVKVTQSSRYLVKRTGEKVFLECVQDMDHENMFWYRQDPGLGLRLIYFSYDVKMKEKGDIPEGYSVSREKKERFSLILESASTNQTSMYLCASSRPTESYNEQFFGPGTRLTVL.

This sequence joins TRBV15 and TRBJ2-7; D assignment may be TRBD1 or TRBD2 (5 bases each). Germline assignment: CDR1 LNHNV and CDR2 YYDKDF (reference sequence). This CDR3 region has 17 residues. The V end lost 3 bases, the J end lost 4 bases, and 22 bases lay between the germline ends. The CDR3 sequence is CATSSQGLRRTLYEQYF. The CDR3 DNA follows: TGTGCCACCAGCAGCCAGGGCCTTCGGCGGACTCTTTACGAGCAGTACTTC.

The J gene is TRBJ1-1, the V gene TRBV5-1; D may be TRBD1 (5 bases). The length of the CDR3 is 15 residues. V lost 0 bases and J 4 bases, leaving 13 bases between the germline ends. Germline lookup yields CDR1 SGHRS and CDR2 YFSETQ. CDR3 bases: TGCGCCAGCAGCTTGGCGGTACAGGCTCGCACTGAAGCTTTCTTT. Its protein product is CASSLAVQARTEAFF.

This sequence joins TRBV18 and TRBJ2-2; D unclear. The CDR3 consists of 15 residues. From germline, CDR1 is KGHSH and CDR2 LQKENI. V gave up 1 base and J gave up 2 bases, with 8 bases separating them. The CDR3 DNA reads TGTGCCAGCTCACCACGGCAAGCAAACACCGGGGAGCTGTTTTTT. It translates to CASSPRQANTGELFF.

In the case of this clone: Within the sample, other DNA sequences also encode this same CDR3. The chain joins TRBV7-9 to TRBJ1-5; D is unresolved. The germline V and J ends were trimmed by 1 base and 4 bases, with 2 bases remaining between them. The CDR3 spans 12 residues. CDR1 and CDR2 from the germline V gene are SEHNR and FQNEAQ (reference sequence). The CDR3 loop is CASSLGNQPQHF. The CDR3 region has the DNA TGTGCCAGCAGCTTAGGGAATCAGCCCCAGCATTTT.

The chain joins TRBV27 to TRBJ1-4; 9 positions match TRBD1. There are 16 residues in the CDR3. Trimming at V came to 6 bases and at J to 8 bases, leaving 13 bases not matched to a gene. The V gene's germline CDR1 is MNHEY and CDR2 SMNVEV (reference sequence). The CDR3: CASSSPNRGQGEKLFF. The DNA of the CDR3 is TGTGCCAGCAGCTCACCGAACAGGGGGCAAGGAGAAAAACTGTTTTTT. Complete variable domain (other parts from reference TRBV27 and TRBJ1-4): EAQVTQNPRYLITVTGKKLTVTCSQNMNHEYMSWYRQDPGLGLRQIYYSMNVEVTDKGDVPEGYKVSRKEKRNFPLILESPSPNQTSLYFCASSSPNRGQGEKLFFGSGTQLSVL.

The CDR3 coding sequence is TGCGCCAGCAGCCAAGATTCTTCCGGGAACTATGGCTACACCTTC. It yields the protein CASSQDSSGNYGYTF. This rearrangement joins TRBV4-1 to TRBJ1-2; D remains unclear. CDR1 is MGHRA, CDR2 YSYEKL, per germline. CDR3 length equals 15 residues. V lost 0 bases to trimming and J lost 2 bases, with 10 bases between them.

This clone has a handful of counts. The gene calls are TRBV19 and TRBJ1-5, with a tentative D call TRBD1 (5 bases). Germline V gene lookup returns CDR1 LNHDA and CDR2 SQIVND (reference sequence). V was shortened by 5 bases and J by 2 bases, with 13 bases between the two germline ends. The CDR3 length is 15 residues. This chain's CDR3 is CASSEQGAGNQPQHF. The CDR3 DNA sequence: TGTGCCAGTAGTGAACAAGGGGCGGGCAATCAGCCCCAGCATTTT. Filled out from reference TRBV19 and TRBJ1-5, the complete variable domain reads DGGITQSPKYLFRKEGQNVTLSCEQNLNHDAMYWYRQDPGQGLRLIYYSQIVNDFQKGDIAEGYSVSREKKESFPLTVTSAQKNPTAFYLCASSEQGAGNQPQHFGDGTRLSIL.

This clone was found once. V gene TRBV6-5 combines with J gene TRBJ2-7; D ambiguous. This CDR3 has 14 residues. Germline V gene data show CDR1 as MNHEY and CDR2 as SVGAGI. V was cut by 0 bases and J by 0 bases, with 6 bases left in between. CDR3 sequence (DNA): TGTGCCAGCAGTTACTCGAGATACTCCTACGAGCAGTACTTC. This translates into CASSYSRYSYEQYF.

The CDR3 sequence: CASSVAGRGDTQYF. The CDR3, as DNA: TGTGCCAGCAGCGTAGCGGGAAGGGGAGATACGCAGTATTTT. The chain is built from TRBV9 and TRBJ2-3, with D perhaps being TRBD1 or TRBD2 (5 bases each). The CDR3 consists of 14 residues. V was trimmed by 0 bases and J by 5 bases, leaving 10 bases between them. Germline CDR1 SGDLS, CDR2 YYNGEE. The variable domain in full, with the rest retrieved from reference TRBV9 and TRBJ2-3, is DSGVTQTPKHLITATGQRVTLRCSPRSGDLSVYWYQQSLDQGLQFLIQYYNGEERAKGNILERFSAQQFPDLHSELNLSSLELGDSALYFCASSVAGRGDTQYFGPGTRLTVL.

The chain combines TRBV7-2 with TRBJ2-7; 8 nucleotides align to TRBD1. Germline CDR1 and CDR2: SGHTA and FQGNSA. V gave up 5 bases and J gave up 2 bases; unmatched junction bases: 5. The CDR3 has 14 amino acids. The CDR3 region has the DNA TGTGCCAGCAGCCGAGGACAGGGAGCCTACGAGCAGTACTTC. This gives the protein CASSRGQGAYEQYF.

V usage is TRBV9 and J usage is TRBJ1-4; TRBD1 matches at 10 bases. The CDR3 covers 18 residues. Germline V CDR1 and CDR2: SGDLS, YYNGEE. V was pared by 0 bases and J by 0 bases, with 5 bases of the junction left unmatched. CDR3 in amino acids: CASSVDGGQGATNEKLFF. As DNA, the CDR3 is TGTGCCAGCAGCGTAGACGGTGGACAGGGGGCAACTAATGAAAAACTGTTTTTT.

Here the CDR3 DNA reads TGCGCCAGCACCTCCTCGGGGGGCGAGGGCTATGGCTACACCTTC. This codes for CASTSSGGEGYGYTF. The J gene is TRBJ1-2, the V gene TRBV5-1; possibly TRBD1 for D (6 bases). The CDR3 loop spans 15 amino acids. V shed 6 bases and J shed 4 bases, with 19 bases lying between them. Per germline, CDR1 SGHRS and CDR2 YFSETQ.

This chain uses TRBV28 with TRBJ2-7; D assignment may be TRBD1 or TRBD2 (5 bases each). Germline CDR1 is MDHEN and CDR2 is SYDVKM. V lost 5 bases and J 1 base, leaving 18 bases between the germline ends. The CDR3 is made up of 16 amino acids. CDR3 loop: CASSPPGDLGSYEQYF. In nucleotides, the CDR3 is TGTGCCAGCAGTCCACCCGGGGACCTCGGATCCTACGAGCAGTACTTC. Looking up the rest from reference TRBV28 and TRBJ2-7 gives the full variable domain: DVKVTQSSRYLVKRTGEKVFLECVQDMDHENMFWYRQDPGLGLRLIYFSYDVKMKEKGDIPEGYSVSREKKERFSLILESASTNQTSMYLCASSPPGDLGSYEQYFGPGTRLTVT.

V gene TRBV30 combines with J gene TRBJ1-5, with D unresolved. The CDR3 totals 13 residues. Trimming shortened V by 3 bases and J by 11 bases, and 17 bases separated the two germline ends. The germline V gene encodes CDR1 GTSNPN and CDR2 SVGIG (reference sequence). CDR3 region: CAWSDTGDTSQHF. CDR3 DNA: TGTGCCTGGAGCGATACCGGAGACACGTCCCAGCATTTT.

The genes are TRBV6-5 and TRBJ2-5, with D possibly TRBD1 on 6 matching bases. The V end lost 6 bases, the J end lost 7 bases, and 15 bases lay between the germline ends. CDR1 and CDR2 from the germline V gene are MNHEY and SVGAGI. CDR3 length: 13 residues. CDR3 in DNA: TGTGCCAGCAGCCGCGAGGGGGTGAGGACCCAGTACTTC. It is translated as CASSREGVRTQYF.

J is TRBJ2-5 and V is TRBV28, with 10 bases aligning to TRBD2. Germline trimming cut 5 bases from V and 2 bases from J; bases unmatched to any gene: 2. Germline CDR1 MDHEN, CDR2 SYDVKM. CDR3 length: 14 amino acids. CDR3 in amino acids: CASSGLAEQETQYF. The DNA for the CDR3 is TGTGCCAGCAGTGGACTAGCGGAGCAAGAGACCCAGTACTTC.

The CDR3 sequence is CASSLDSAEAFF. The CDR3 coding sequence is TGTGCCAGCAGCCTGGACAGCGCCGAAGCTTTCTTT. J is TRBJ1-1 and V is TRBV11-2; D may be TRBD1 (6 bases). Trimming pared 5 bases from V and 8 bases from J, leaving 12 bases between. CDR3 length: 12 residues. In germline, CDR1 is SGHAT, CDR2 FQNNGV.

The chain joins TRBV27 to TRBJ2-7; 9 bases line up with TRBD2. The CDR3 is made up of 14 amino acids. Losses at the gene ends were 2 bases for V and 7 bases for J; bases not matched to a gene: 6. CDR1 and CDR2 (germline): MNHEY, SMNVEV (reference sequence). The CDR3, as DNA: TGTGCCAGCAGTTTAGCTAGCGGGACTGGGGAGCAGTACTTC. It yields the protein CASSLASGTGEQYF.

Comment on this clone: Other DNA sequences in this sample translate to the same CDR3. The V gene is TRBV30, the J gene TRBJ1-2; no reliable D call. The CDR3 has 12 amino acids. CDR1 is GTSNPN and CDR2 is SVGIG in the germline V gene (reference sequence). V was clipped by 1 base and J by 4 bases, with 7 bases between them. CDR3 sequence: CAWSEGSYGYTF. The CDR3 coding sequence is TGTGCCTGGAGTGAAGGGTCCTATGGCTACACCTTC.

The chain combines TRBV27 with TRBJ2-2, with 10 bases aligning to TRBD1. The ends lost 8 bases at V and 4 bases at J; junction bases unmatched: 10. Looked up from germline, CDR1 is MNHEY and CDR2 is SMNVEV (reference sequence). This CDR3 region has 16 residues. The CDR3 DNA reads TGTGCCAGCTCCGGGACAGGGGTCGGTCTCACCGGGGAGCTGTTTTTT. Translation gives CASSGTGVGLTGELFF.

This clone has only one observation. The chain combines TRBV28 with TRBJ1-5; the D gene is possibly TRBD1 (5 bases). The germline gives CDR1 MDHEN, CDR2 SYDVKM. The V end lost 2 bases, the J end lost 4 bases, and 9 bases lay between the germline ends. This CDR3 is 14 amino acids long. The CDR3: CASSLRAGNQPQHF. The CDR3 DNA follows: TGTGCCAGCAGTTTAAGGGCAGGGAATCAGCCCCAGCATTTT.

With respect to this clone: Other DNA sequences in the sample encode the same CDR3. The J gene is TRBJ2-2, the V gene TRBV5-1; the D call may be TRBD1 or TRBD2 (6 bases each). Germline CDR1 is SGHRS and CDR2 is YFSETQ. V was shortened by 4 bases and J by 4 bases, with 8 bases between the two germline ends. This CDR3 is built from 13 residues. The CDR3 sequence is CASSPGATGELFF. In nucleotides, the CDR3 is TGCGCCAGCAGCCCGGGGGCCACCGGGGAGCTGTTTTTT.

This chain joins TRBV30 and TRBJ1-2; the match to TRBD1 covers 8 bases. The germline gives CDR1 GTSNPN, CDR2 SVGIG (reference sequence). The CDR3 runs 13 residues. V trimming: 3 bases; J trimming: 7 bases; junction bases outside the gene matches: 7. The CDR3 protein is CAWRVTGEVGYTF. For the CDR3, the DNA is TGTGCCTGGAGGGTGACAGGGGAGGTTGGCTACACCTTC. Looking up the rest from reference TRBV30 and TRBJ1-2 gives the full variable domain: SQTIHQWPATLVQPVGSPLSLECTVEGTSNPNLYWYRQAAGRGLQLLFYSVGIGQISSEVPQNLSASRPQDRQFILSSKKLLLSDSGFYLCAWRVTGEVGYTFGSGTRLTVV.

The V gene is TRBV11-2, the J gene TRBJ2-5, with 13 bases identical to TRBD2. V dropped 5 bases and J dropped 7; count of bases not matched to a gene: 7. The CDR3 sequence is 15 residues long. Germline V gene lookup returns CDR1 SGHAT and CDR2 FQNNGV. CDR3 in DNA: TGTGCCAGCAGCGGACTAGCGGGAGCGGGGGGGACCCAGTACTTC. This codes for CASSGLAGAGGTQYF. The whole variable domain, filled in from reference TRBV11-2 and TRBJ2-5, reads EAGVAQSPRYKIIEKRQSVAFWCNPISGHATLYWYQQILGQGPKLLIQFQNNGVVDDSQLPKDRFSAERLKGVDSTLKIQPAKLEDSAVYLCASSGLAGAGGTQYFGPGTRLLVL.

The chain combines TRBV19 with TRBJ1-5, with D possibly being TRBD1 (5 bases). CDR1 LNHDA and CDR2 SQIVND come from the germline V gene (reference sequence). The CDR3 consists of 15 residues. V was clipped by 5 bases and J by 3 bases, with 14 bases between them. The CDR3 sequence: CASSAGESVNQPQHF. CDR3 DNA: TGTGCCAGTAGTGCGGGGGAATCCGTCAATCAGCCCCAGCATTTT.